One and the same sample provided the 14 T cell receptor beta chains below, sequenced in a study of T cells in Graves' hyperthyroidism and ophthalmopathy. Amplification yielded TCR beta CDR3 regions, with RNA transcripts as the source. The HTBI primer set served for first-round RT-PCR of the TCR CDR3. TCRdb analysed the multiplex PCR reads with MiXCR anew, one entry per CDR3 protein. The sample consists of a few hundred thousand distinct CDR3 sequences, 20% of them appearing once. Sequenced: blood. The receptor set was obtained from a young man with Graves' hyperthyroidism.

The CDR3 DNA is TGTGCCAGCAGTACCAAGGGGAGTAGGAATCAGCCCCAGCATTTT. This translates into CASSTKGSRNQPQHF. The rearrangement links TRBV2 to TRBJ1-5, with D possibly matching TRBD1 (5 bases). Looked up from germline, CDR1 is SNHLY and CDR2 is FYNNEI. V lost 5 bases and J 4 bases, leaving 15 bases between the germline ends. This CDR3 comprises 15 residues.

Ten or more counts support this clonotype. The chain uses TRBV5-1 and TRBJ2-7; weak D call: TRBD2 (5 bases). Trimming took off 4 bases at V and 0 bases at J, with 11 bases between the two ends. Germline V gives CDR1 SGHRS, CDR2 YFSETQ. The CDR3 runs 14 residues. The CDR3 here is CASSPRADSYEQYF. CDR3 DNA: TGCGCCAGCAGCCCGAGGGCCGACTCCTACGAGCAGTACTTC. Full variable domain (missing parts from reference TRBV5-1 and TRBJ2-7): KAGVTQTPRYLIKTRGQQVTLSCSPISGHRSVSWYQQTPGQGLQFLFEYFSETQRNKGNFPGRFSGRQFSNSRSEMNVSTLELGDSALYLCASSPRADSYEQYFGPGTRLTVT.

The table lists this clonotype with a few counts. This chain links TRBV11-1 with TRBJ2-6; unclear D gene. Trimming pared 4 bases from V and 0 bases from J, leaving 19 bases between. Germline CDR1 is SGHAT and CDR2 is FQDESV (reference sequence). CDR3 length equals 19 residues. The CDR3 DNA follows: TGTGCCAGCAGCTATCCTTACTTGACAACATCCTCTGGGGCCAACGTCCTGACTTTC. Translated: CASSYPYLTTSSGANVLTF.

The rearrangement joins TRBV7-2 to TRBJ2-3; TRBD1 is a possible D gene (6 bases). Germline V gene sequence: CDR1 SGHTA, CDR2 FQGNSA. Trimming pared 0 bases from V and 6 bases from J, leaving 13 bases between. The CDR3 is 15 amino acids. The CDR3 here is CASSLAGQTFDTQYF. In DNA form, the CDR3 reads TGTGCCAGCAGCTTAGCGGGACAAACGTTCGATACGCAGTATTTT.

This clonotype occurred many times. V usage is TRBV20-1 and J usage is TRBJ1-1; unclear D gene. The germline V gene encodes CDR1 DFQATT and CDR2 SNEGSKA (reference sequence). This CDR3 has 14 amino acids. V was cut by 0 bases and J by 4 bases, with 12 bases left in between. The CDR3 coding sequence is TGCAGTGCTAGAGACCGGCGTGGAGGCACTGAAGCTTTCTTT. Translated, it gives CSARDRRGGTEAFF.

This rearrangement joins TRBV18 to TRBJ2-5; maybe TRBD2 (6 bases). Germline assignment: CDR1 KGHSH and CDR2 LQKENI. The CDR3 is made up of 20 amino acids. V lost 0 bases and J 7 bases, leaving 30 bases between the germline ends. The CDR3: CASSPPMLARDPSIRATQYF. The CDR3 bases are TGTGCCAGCTCACCACCGATGCTAGCGCGGGACCCTAGTATACGGGCGACCCAGTACTTC. Filled out from reference TRBV18 and TRBJ2-5, the complete variable domain reads NAGVMQNPRHLVRRRGQEARLRCSPMKGHSHVYWYRQLPEEGLKFMVYLQKENIIDESGMPKERFSAEFPKEGPSILRIQQVVRGDSAAYFCASSPPMLARDPSIRATQYFGPGTRLLVL.

In its sample, this clonotype was seen many times. The V gene is TRBV28, the J gene TRBJ1-2, with D perhaps TRBD1 (5 bases). This CDR3 is 11 amino acids long. Germline assignment: CDR1 MDHEN and CDR2 SYDVKM. Deletions cut 7 bases from V and 6 bases from J, with 9 bases between. The CDR3 DNA is TGTGCCAGCACTCTGGGACATGGCTACACCTTC. This sequence encodes CASTLGHGYTF.

This clonotype occurred many times. The V gene is TRBV5-1, the J gene TRBJ1-1; possible D gene TRBD1, 6 bases. Germline lookup yields CDR1 SGHRS and CDR2 YFSETQ. The V end was cut by 0 bases, the J end by 5 bases, with 14 bases between. CDR3 size: 15 residues. The CDR3 spells CASSLEGRGETEAFF. The CDR3 nucleotides are TGCGCCAGCAGCTTGGAAGGCAGGGGAGAGACTGAAGCTTTCTTT.

This clonotype was seen more than once but under ten times. This may arise from a read error, as a much more abundant clone is one base away. The CDR3 ends on some other residue instead of the conserved phenylalanine or tryptophan, so this is likely a read error. The chain recombines TRBV6-1 with TRBJ1-5; D is unresolved. The germline V and J ends were trimmed by 2 bases and 2 bases, with 7 bases remaining between them. CDR3 length equals 14 residues. Per germline, CDR1 MNHNS and CDR2 SASEGT. The CDR3 DNA follows: TGTGCCAGCAGTGAAAGGAGGGGCAATCAGCCCCAGCATTCT. Its protein is CASSERRGNQPQHS.

To note about this clonotype: Possible read error: a much larger clone is one base away. The chain has TRBV2 and TRBJ2-7; 9 nucleotides align to TRBD1. The CDR3 extends over 14 amino acids. Germline V lookup: CDR1 SNHLY, CDR2 FYNNEI. Losses at the gene ends were 10 bases for V and 5 bases for J; bases not matched to a gene: 12. Here the CDR3 DNA reads TGTGCCATCAGGGATAGGACAGGGGCACACGAGCAGTACTTC. It codes for CAIRDRTGAHEQYF.

V is TRBV7-9 and J is TRBJ1-2, with 7 bases aligning to TRBD1. CDR3 length: 12 residues. Germline CDR1 is SEHNR and CDR2 is FQNEAQ (reference sequence). The V and J ends lost 5 bases and 7 bases, in that order; junction bases with no gene match: 4. The CDR3 loop reads CASSPGGSGYTF. In nucleotides, the CDR3 is TGTGCCAGCAGCCCAGGGGGTAGTGGCTACACCTTC.

This clonotype has a count of ten or more. The gene calls are TRBV28 and TRBJ2-7; D might be TRBD1 (6 bases). The CDR3 covers 14 residues. Germline V CDR1 and CDR2: MDHEN, SYDVKM. The V gene lost 3 bases and the J gene lost 2 bases, with 11 bases spanning the gap. The CDR3 DNA reads as TGTGCCAGCAGTTTGGACAGCCTCGCCTACGAGCAGTACTTC. This translates into CASSLDSLAYEQYF.

In this sample, this clonotype turned up many times. V gene TRBV5-6 combines with J gene TRBJ1-6; D is uncertain. Germline lookup yields CDR1 SGHDT and CDR2 YYEEEE. The CDR3 is 17 amino acids. The germline V and J ends were trimmed by 3 bases and 2 bases, with 15 bases remaining between them. The CDR3 DNA is TGTGCCAGCAGCTCACGAAGATGGAATGCCTATAATTCACCCCTCCACTTT. It codes for CASSSRRWNAYNSPLHF.

This clonotype was detected only a few times. V usage is TRBV7-9 and J usage is TRBJ1-2; the D is unclear. Germline CDR1 SEHNR, CDR2 FQNEAQ (reference sequence). The V end lost 3 bases, the J end lost 5 bases, and 16 bases lay between the germline ends. The CDR3 sequence is 15 residues long. The CDR3 is CASSFGPTNLYGYTF. CDR3 DNA sequence: TGTGCCAGCAGCTTCGGACCCACCAACCTTTATGGCTACACCTTC.